These T cell receptor beta chains were read from a single sample in a study of shared clonotypes between healthy human individuals. Sequenced by immunoSEQ multiplex PCR; TCRdb stores in-frame clones only, minus some. The sample has 2 million or so clones, about 95% seen once; the top ten hold roughly 1%. Sequencing was performed on naive CD8+ T cells sorted from blood. The receptors come from a young man in good health. Both conserved end residues are part of each CDR3. D genes are given only for firm matches. The listing skips clone size in some rows; elsewhere it reads once, few, many or a size class.

>TRBJ1-2|NA|NA|TRBV10-3
TGTGCCATCACTGGCGGCGACTATGGCTACACCTTC
CAITGGDYGYTF
>TRBJ1-1|NA|NA|TRBV7-6
TGTGCCAGCAGCTTCATCGGCGGTCAGAGTGGAGGTGGCACTGAAGCTTTCTTT
CASSFIGGQSGGGTEAFF
>TRBJ2-3|NA|NA|TRBV28
TGTGCCAGCAGGAGCACAGATACGCAGTATTTT
CASRSTDTQYF
>TRBJ1-3|NA|NA|TRBV9
TGTGCCAGCAGCGTCTCCGTGGGTTCTGGAAACACCATATATTTT
CASSVSVGSGNTIYF
>TRBJ2-7|NA|NA|TRBV4-2
TGTGCCAGCAGCCAAGTCTCCGGGACCTCCTACGAGCAGTACTTC
CASSQVSGTSYEQYF
>TRBJ2-1|NA|TRBD2|TRBV29-1
TGCAGCTCCGGGTGGGCGGGAGTAGCCTACAATGAGCAGTTCTTC
CSSGWAGVAYNEQFF
>TRBJ2-3|NA|TRBD2|TRBV7-9
TGTGCCAGTGATACGGCGGGAGGGCCGAGCAGCACAGATACGCAGTATTTT
CASDTAGGPSSTDTQYF
>TRBJ2-3|NA|NA|TRBV7-8
TGTGCCAGCAGCTTAAGTTGGCTGACTAGCACAGATACGCAGTATTTT
CASSLSWLTSTDTQYF
>TRBJ1-2|NA|TRBD1|TRBV4-3
TGCGCCAGCAGCCAAAAAGCGCCGCTCCCGGACAGGGGATATGGCTACACCTTC
CASSQKAPLPDRGYGYTF
>TRBJ2-2|NA|NA|TRBV9
TGTGCCAGCAGCGTAGGTACAGGGTCGAACACCGGGGAGCTGTTTTTT
CASSVGTGSNTGELFF
>TRBJ1-3|NA|NA|TRBV9
TGTGCCAGCAGCCCCACCACCACCGGGGGGGGACACACCATATATTTT
CASSPTTTGGGHTIYF
>TRBJ2-7|NA|NA|TRBV4-3
TGCGCCACCGCCTCAGGGGTGGGCTCCTACGAGCAGTACTTC
CATASGVGSYEQYF
>TRBJ2-7|NA|NA|TRBV18
TGTGCCAGCTCACTCGGGACGGTCTACGAGCAGTACTTC
CASSLGTVYEQYF
>TRBJ1-1|NA|TRBD1|TRBV4-3
TGCGCCAGCAGCCAAGGAGGGACAGCCTCTTTTCACACTGAAGCTTTCTTT
CASSQGGTASFHTEAFF
>TRBJ2-1|once|NA|TRBV7-9
TGTGCCAGCAGCTTCGCCAGCGGCAATGAGCAGTTCTTC
CASSFASGNEQFF
>TRBJ1-5|once|NA|TRBV28
TGTGCCAGCAGTACCACTATTAATAGCAATCAGCCCCAGCATTTT
CASSTTINSNQPQHF